This TCR beta chain stems from a study of blood T cell repertoires in COVID-19 (dated by TCRdb to about 2020). For the study in its entirety: Collaborator samples came from the United States, Italy and Spain and covered acute and convalescent phases of COVID-19. The prospective study material was composed of cDNA or gDNA derived from T cells, B-cell-depleted T cells, or PBMCs. Subjects who had been exposed to COVID-19, were actively infected with it, or had recovered from it provided the deeply sampled blood TCRbeta repertoires that made up the dataset. A freely available public database, intended as a resource for researchers studying the immune response to SARS-CoV-2, is where the repertoires were released. The samples were drawn from two sources: the first 160 participants of the ongoing ImmuneRACE study, and 1,254 subjects contributed by 6 global collaborators. The sample metadata nearly always contained a de-identified subject ID, COVID-19 status, age in years and sex. Where HLA class I and class II types were available, the types were taken from metadata supplied by the sample provider, not from assay-based typing. Study-level results and caveats: The amount of clinical and demographic metadata varied by source and participant and was provided uncurated.

Whole blood was collected in K2EDTA tubes by collaborating institutions according to the institutions' own protocols. For TCRbeta analysis, collaborators shipped samples as frozen whole blood, isolated PBMCs, or DNA extracted from either of those sample types. TCRbeta CDR3 regions were amplified from genomic DNA by means of the immunoSEQ Assay, a bias-controlled multiplex PCR. Regarding the original processing steps: Within the assay, amplification of reference gene primers was used to estimate how many nucleated cells each sample contained. Sequence reads were collapsed and filtered to measure the absolute abundance of every unique TCRbeta CDR3 rearrangement. For each sample, productive Simpson clonality was calculated as the square root of Simpson's diversity index over productive rearrangements. In TCRdb, the immuneACCESS table is reduced to in-frame sequences with V and J assigned. These tables do not hold every clone; where another copy was compared, an unresolved V gene accounts for under half, and the others remain unexplained. The DNA gave D and trimming, while V, J and clone size come from that table. The sample table contains about 16,000 clones; only one count was recorded for 88% of them. The ten most abundant clones make up around 12% of the sample.

Counted from cysteine to phenylalanine, this CDR3 has 15 amino acids. The kept DNA is CDR3 alone, 45 bases in frame from the first base. In the germline V gene, CDR1 corresponds to SGHRS and CDR2 to YFSETQ. Clipping removes 4 bases from V and 4 bases from J, with 5 as the unmatched junction base count. On this clone: The antigen it recognizes is unknown. Base qualities were left out, and no much larger clone turns up one base away.

The sequencing sample was made of peripheral blood. The chain links TRBV5-1 with TRBJ2-3; the central 11 bases match TRBD2. The origin of this receptor is a human donor in a cohort sampled during active COVID-19. The nucleotides read TGCGCCAGCAGCGATGGACTAGCGGGTGCAGATACGCAGTATTTT. It translates to CASSDGLAGADTQYF.